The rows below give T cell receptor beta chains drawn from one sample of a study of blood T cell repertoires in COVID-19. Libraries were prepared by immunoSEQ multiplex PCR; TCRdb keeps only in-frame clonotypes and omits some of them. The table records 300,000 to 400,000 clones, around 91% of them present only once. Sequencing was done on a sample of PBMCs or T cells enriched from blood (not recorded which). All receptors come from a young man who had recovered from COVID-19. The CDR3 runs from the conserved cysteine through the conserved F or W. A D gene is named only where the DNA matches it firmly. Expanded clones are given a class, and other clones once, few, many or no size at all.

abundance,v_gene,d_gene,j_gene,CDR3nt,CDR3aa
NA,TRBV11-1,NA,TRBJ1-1,TGTGCCAGCAGCTTAGAGGTGGCGGGAGTTAGCACTGAAGCTTTCTTT,CASSLEVAGVSTEAFF
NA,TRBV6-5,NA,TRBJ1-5,TGTGCCAGCAGTTACAGGGGAGGGAATCAGCCCCAGCATTTT,CASSYRGGNQPQHF
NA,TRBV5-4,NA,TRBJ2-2,TGTGCCATCGCAGGAATAAGCGGCAATCCGGGGGGGGAGCTGTTTTTT,CAIAGISGNPGGELFF
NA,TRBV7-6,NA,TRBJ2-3,TGTGCCAGCAGCTTAAATGCGGCTATGCGCGGGGATACGCAGTATTTT,CASSLNAAMRGDTQYF
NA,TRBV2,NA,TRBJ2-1,TGTGCCAGCAGTGAACAGGGAAGCTCCTACAATGAGCAGTTCTTC,CASSEQGSSYNEQFF
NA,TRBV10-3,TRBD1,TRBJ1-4,TGTGCCATCAGTGAGTTGACAGGGGGTGATGAAAAACTGTTTTTT,CAISELTGGDEKLFF
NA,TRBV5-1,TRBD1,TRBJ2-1,TGCGCCAGCAGTTTAGCCGGGACAGGCAATGAGCAGTTCTTC,CASSLAGTGNEQFF
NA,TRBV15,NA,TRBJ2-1,TGTGCCACCAGCAGAGATCGTAACTACAACGATGACAATGAGCAGTTCTTC,CATSRDRNYNDDNEQFF
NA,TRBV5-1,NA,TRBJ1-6,TGCGCCACCTCAGGGGACGGGACGGGGAATTCACCCCTCCACTTT,CATSGDGTGNSPLHF
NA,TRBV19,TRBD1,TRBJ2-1,TGTGCCAGTAGGGGGACAGGAGCCCCTCAGCAGTTCTTC,CASRGTGAPQQFF
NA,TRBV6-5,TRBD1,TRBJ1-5,TGTGCCAGCAGTTACGGGACAGGGAATCAGCCCCAGCATTTT,CASSYGTGNQPQHF
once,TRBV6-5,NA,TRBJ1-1,TGTGCCAGCAGCGTTCGGGGGAACACTGAAGCTTTCTTT,CASSVRGNTEAFF
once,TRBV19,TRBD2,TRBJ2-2,TGTGCCAGTAGTATAGGGGCTAGCGGGGGGTTTGCCGGGGAGCTGTTTTTT,CASSIGASGGFAGELFF
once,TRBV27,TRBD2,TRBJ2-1,TGTGCCAGCAGCGCCGGGACTAGTATGGCCAATGAGCAGTTCTTC,CASSAGTSMANEQFF
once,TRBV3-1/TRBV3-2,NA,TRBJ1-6,TGTGCCAGCAGCCAAGGGGCAGGGATCGATAATTCACCCCTCCACTTT,CASSQGAGIDNSPLHF
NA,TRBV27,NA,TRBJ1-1,TGTGCCAGCAGTGGTGGCCTTGGCACTGAAGCTTTCTTT,CASSGGLGTEAFF
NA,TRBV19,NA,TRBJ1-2,TGTGCCAGTAGTATCCGGGACTACTATGGCTACACCTTC,CASSIRDYYGYTF
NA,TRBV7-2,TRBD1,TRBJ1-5,TGTGCCAGCAGCCCAGGGGGAAGGAGCAATCAGCCCCAGCATTTT,CASSPGGRSNQPQHF
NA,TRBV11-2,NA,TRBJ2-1,TGTGCCAGCAGCTTCCTTATCGGGGGTAGCTCCTACAATGAGCAGTTCTTC,CASSFLIGGSSYNEQFF
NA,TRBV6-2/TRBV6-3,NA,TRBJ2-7,TGTGCCAGCAGTTACCCTAGCCCGGGTCGCGGAGAAGCTAACTACGAGCAGTACTTC,CASSYPSPGRGEANYEQYF
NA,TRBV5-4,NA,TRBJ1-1,TGTGCCAGCAGCTCGGGAAAACAGGGGAACACTGAAGCTTTCTTT,CASSSGKQGNTEAFF
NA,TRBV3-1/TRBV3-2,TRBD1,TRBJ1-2,TGTGCCAGCAGCCAAGAAGATACAGGGGGCGCTTTTAACTATGGCTACACCTTC,CASSQEDTGGAFNYGYTF
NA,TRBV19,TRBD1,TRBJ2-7,TGTGCCAGTAAGCGGACAGGGGATAACGAGCAGTACTTC,CASKRTGDNEQYF
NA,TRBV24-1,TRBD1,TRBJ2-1,TGTGCCACCAGTGCGACAGGGGCCCCCTACAATGAGCAGTTCTTC,CATSATGAPYNEQFF
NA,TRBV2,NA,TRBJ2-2,TGTGCCAGCTCCGTACAGGGATCGAACACCGGGGAGCTGTTTTTT,CASSVQGSNTGELFF
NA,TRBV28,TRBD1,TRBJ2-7,TGTGCCAGCAGTTTATCGACAGGGTACCCCTACGAGCAGTACTTC,CASSLSTGYPYEQYF
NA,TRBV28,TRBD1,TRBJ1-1,TGTGCCAGCAGTCCTACAGGGGGGAACACTGAAGCTTTCTTT,CASSPTGGNTEAFF
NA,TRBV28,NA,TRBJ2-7,TGTGCCAGCATCGAGGGGGGGACCTACGAGCAGTACTTC,CASIEGGTYEQYF
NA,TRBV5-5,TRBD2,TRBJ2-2,TGTGCCAGCAACTGGGAGGGAGGGAACACCGGGGAGCTGTTTTTT,CASNWEGGNTGELFF
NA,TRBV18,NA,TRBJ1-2,TGTGCCAGCTCACCGGCCCCTGGGAGTACGTGGTATGGCTACACCTTC,CASSPAPGSTWYGYTF
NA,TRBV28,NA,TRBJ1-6,TGTGCCAGCAGTTCCTTAGATTCACCCCTCCACTTT,CASSSLDSPLHF
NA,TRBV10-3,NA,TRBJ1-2,TGTGCCATCAGTGATTCCGGGAATTGGGATGGCTACACCTTC,CAISDSGNWDGYTF
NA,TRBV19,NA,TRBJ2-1,TGTGCCAGTAGTATAGCCCCCCTAGTCTACAATGAGCAGTTCTTC,CASSIAPLVYNEQFF
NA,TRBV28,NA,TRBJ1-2,TGTGCCAGCAGTTTATACCCCCAGGACTATGGCTACACCTTC,CASSLYPQDYGYTF
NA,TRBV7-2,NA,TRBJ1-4,TGTGCCAGCAGCGAACCCTACAGGGCTAGGCGTGAAAAACTGTTTTTT,CASSEPYRARREKLFF
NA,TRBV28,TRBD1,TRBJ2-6,TGTGCCAGCAGTCCTACAGGGGTTGCTGGGGCCAACGTCCTGACTTTC,CASSPTGVAGANVLTF
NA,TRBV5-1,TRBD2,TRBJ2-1,TGCGCCAGCAGCTCGGTTATAGCGGGGGTAGACAATGAGCAGTTCTTC,CASSSVIAGVDNEQFF
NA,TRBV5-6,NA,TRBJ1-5,TGTGCCAGCAGCTTAAAACAGGACAATCAGCCCCAGCATTTT,CASSLKQDNQPQHF